This TCR beta chain stems from a study of Graves' ophthalmopathy and Graves' hyperthyroidism. The CDR3 spans 15 residues. Looked up from germline, CDR1 is SEHNR and CDR2 is FQNEAQ (reference sequence). V was shortened by 1 base and J by 5 bases, with 14 bases between the two germline ends. Amplifying from RNA transcripts, the study obtained TCR beta CDR3 regions. Second-round multiplex PCR followed a first-round RT-PCR using HTBI primers. TCRdb fed the multiplex PCR reads into MiXCR, producing one record per CDR3 protein. Among almost 750,000 distinct CDR3 sequences listed, 40% were seen once. In its sample, this clonotype was seen many times.

This TCR was sampled from an adult man with Graves' ophthalmopathy. The chain joins TRBV7-9 to TRBJ1-1; D is uncertain. The specimen sequenced was peripheral blood. Here the CDR3 DNA reads TGTGCCAGCAGCTTAGGTGGAGGGTTCGGGACTGAAGCTTTCTTT. It specifies CASSLGGGFGTEAFF. The full variable domain, in which reference TRBV7-9 and TRBJ1-1 provide the parts outside the CDR3, is DTGVSQNPRHKITKRGQNVTFRCDPISEHNRLYWYRQTLGQGPEFLTYFQNEAQLEKSRLLSDRFSAERPKGSFSTLEIQRTEQGDSAMYLCASSLGGGFGTEAFFGQGTRLTVV.